This T cell receptor beta chain emerged from a study of PD-1 blockade in classical Hodgkin lymphoma. Notes on the study in general: Repertoires differed for reasons still undefined, possibly disease activity or prior therapy. Reported findings placed baseline TCR diversity lower in newly diagnosed patients (compared with healthy donors).

Specified time point: newly diagnosed, previously untreated cHL patient sample. Purified CD4+ T cells were obtained from thawed PBMCs through magnetic negative selection. The study compared against PBMCs from newly diagnosed, untreated classical Hodgkin lymphoma. This CDR3 is built from 13 residues. The germline CDR1 and CDR2 sequences are SQVTM and ANQGSEA. With 6 bases removed from V and 3 bases from J, the gap between germline ends came to 14 bases. Here immunoSEQ multiplex PCR was the method, and the copy in TCRdb shows in-frame clones only, minus some. The data show 25,000 to 35,000 clones, around 89% seen once. As concerns this clone: Its antigen is not identified.

The receptor comes from a human donor with classical Hodgkin lymphoma. The rearrangement links TRBV29-1 to TRBJ1-1; perhaps TRBD1 as D (5 bases). Material for sequencing was CD4+ T cells from blood. The CDR3 loop reads CSVWDGGDTEAFF. Written as DNA, the CDR3 is TGCAGCGTGTGGGACGGGGGTGACACTGAAGCTTTCTTT.